A single sample gave rise to the 18 T cell receptor beta chains below, sequenced in a study of blood T cell repertoires in COVID-19. Clones were read by immunoSEQ multiplex PCR, and TCRdb kept only the in-frame ones, dropping some. The data contain 130,000 or so clones, 85% of them singletons. Sequences were obtained from peripheral blood. The receptors here all came from a human donor in a cohort sampled during active COVID-19.

This chain links TRBV6-2 or TRBV6-3 with TRBJ2-7; D gene uncertain. V lost 2 bases and J 4 bases, leaving 9 bases between the germline ends. CDR1 is MNHEY and CDR2 is SVGEGT in the germline V gene. The CDR3 covers 13 residues. The CDR3 region is CASSYDGRYEQYV. CDR3 sequence (DNA): TGTGCCAGCAGTTACGATGGGCGATACGAGCAGTACGTC.

This sequence joins TRBV5-1 and TRBJ2-4; D gene uncertain. Germline V lookup: CDR1 SGHRS, CDR2 YFSETQ. The CDR3 totals 15 residues. V lost 5 bases and J 8 bases, leaving 20 bases between the germline ends. The DNA for the CDR3 is TGCGCCAGCAGTTCGGATCTAGACCCTATTGACATTCAGTACTTC. This sequence encodes CASSSDLDPIDIQYF. The variable domain in full, completed from reference TRBV5-1 and TRBJ2-4, reads KAGVTQTPRYLIKTRGQQVTLSCSPISGHRSVSWYQQTPGQGLQFLFEYFSETQRNKGNFPGRFSGRQFSNSRSEMNVSTLELGDSALYLCASSSDLDPIDIQYFGAGTRLSVL.

This clone was recorded once. This sequence joins TRBV2 and TRBJ1-2; D unclear. V dropped 8 bases and J dropped 0 bases, with 13 bases sitting between them. This CDR3 comprises 14 residues. Looked up from germline, CDR1 is SNHLY and CDR2 is FYNNEI. For the CDR3, the DNA is TGTGCCAGCGCAGCGCTGACTTCTAACTATGGCTACACCTTC. Its protein is CASAALTSNYGYTF.

This chain links TRBV5-1 with TRBJ1-1; D not certain. Between the trimmed V and J ends, which lost 0 bases and 0 bases, there was a span of 9 bases. Germline assignment: CDR1 SGHRS and CDR2 YFSETQ. The CDR3 spans 15 residues. The CDR3 region is CASSLGAGLNTEAFF. Here the CDR3 DNA reads TGCGCCAGCAGCTTGGGGGCTGGATTGAACACTGAAGCTTTCTTT.

In this sample, this clone turned up once. The V and J genes are TRBV7-8 and TRBJ2-7; 7 bases map to TRBD1. The CDR3 contains 14 residues. Germline-derived CDR1 and CDR2 are SGHVS and FQNEAQ. The J segment lost 6 bases and the V segment lost 3 bases, leaving 8 bases of the junction unmatched. For the CDR3, the DNA is TGTGCCAGCAGCTTTTCTTACAGGGGCGGCGAGCAGTACGTC. It encodes CASSFSYRGGEQYV.

In this sample, this clone turned up a few times. V usage is TRBV7-8 and J usage is TRBJ1-5; 9 bases match TRBD1. This CDR3 contains 14 residues. V shed 5 bases and J 7 bases; nucleotides not matched to a gene: 6. CDR1 and CDR2 (germline): SGHVS, FQNEAQ. Here the CDR3 reads CASSPGQGDQPQHF. Written as DNA, the CDR3 is TGTGCCAGCAGCCCGGGACAGGGTGACCAGCCCCAGCATTTT.

This clone has at least ten counts. V is TRBV5-5 and J is TRBJ2-3, with a possible D match to TRBD1 (6 bases). This CDR3 comprises 18 residues. The germline gives CDR1 SGHKS, CDR2 YYEKEE (reference sequence). The V gene lost 2 bases and the J gene lost 2 bases, with 21 bases spanning the gap. The CDR3, as DNA: TGTGCCAGCAGCTTTTATGGATCAGGGGCCGGGGCCACAGATACGCAGTATTTT. Translating it yields CASSFYGSGAGATDTQYF.

The chain recombines TRBV19 with TRBJ1-6, with unresolved D. Germline V gene lookup returns CDR1 LNHDA and CDR2 SQIVND (reference sequence). V gave up 5 bases and J gave up 6 bases, with 14 bases separating them. This CDR3 has 15 residues. The CDR3 DNA reads TGTGCCAGTAGTCCGAAATGGGAGGGTAATTCACCCCTCCACTTT. It specifies CASSPKWEGNSPLHF.

The V and J genes are TRBV30 and TRBJ1-1; TRBD1 aligns across 7 bases. Germline V gene lookup returns CDR1 GTSNPN and CDR2 SVGIG (reference sequence). Unmatched junction bases numbered 3, after V lost 2 bases and J lost 0 bases. The CDR3 is 14 residues long. The CDR3 here is CAWSWGQMNTEAFF. In nucleotides, the CDR3 is TGTGCCTGGAGTTGGGGACAGATGAACACTGAAGCTTTCTTT.

The chain's CDR3 is CASNPLAGEGEQFF. The CDR3 bases are TGTGCCAGCAATCCACTAGCGGGAGAAGGTGAGCAGTTCTTC. The V call is TRBV27, the J call TRBJ2-1, with 11 positions matching TRBD2. The CDR3 sequence is 14 residues long. V was clipped by 7 bases and J by 9 bases; unmatched bases: 8. CDR1 and CDR2 (germline): MNHEY, SMNVEV (reference sequence).

The chain has TRBV19 and TRBJ2-1, with 8 bases matching TRBD2. This CDR3 has 15 amino acids. The ends lost 3 bases at V and 0 bases at J; junction bases unmatched: 1. Germline V CDR1 and CDR2: LNHDA, SQIVND (reference sequence). The CDR3 bases are TGTGCCAGTAGTATGGCGGGGGGCTCCTACAATGAGCAGTTCTTC. This translates into CASSMAGGSYNEQFF. The variable domain in full, completed from reference TRBV19 and TRBJ2-1, reads DGGITQSPKYLFRKEGQNVTLSCEQNLNHDAMYWYRQDPGQGLRLIYYSQIVNDFQKGDIAEGYSVSREKKESFPLTVTSAQKNPTAFYLCASSMAGGSYNEQFFGPGTRLTVL.

This clone was seen only once. J is TRBJ1-1 and V is TRBV7-9; possible D gene TRBD1, 5 bases. With 1 base removed from V and 9 bases from J, the gap between germline ends came to 12 bases. In germline, CDR1 is SEHNR, CDR2 FQNEAQ (reference sequence). The CDR3 has 13 amino acids. The CDR3 loop is CASSLDGRDKAFF. The DNA of the CDR3 is TGTGCCAGCAGCTTAGACGGCAGGGATAAAGCTTTCTTT.

A single count supports this clone. V and J are TRBV2 and TRBJ2-3; the D is unclear. Trimming cost V 1 base and J 1 base, with 9 bases left between them. The germline V gene encodes CDR1 SNHLY and CDR2 FYNNEI. CDR3 length equals 15 residues. This CDR3 is CASSEERSRTDTQYF. CDR3 coding DNA: TGTGCCAGCAGTGAAGAGCGCTCGCGCACAGATACGCAGTATTTT.

The genes are TRBV29-1 and TRBJ2-7, with 9 bases matching TRBD1. Germline V lookup: CDR1 SQVTM, CDR2 ANQGSEA. The length of the CDR3 is 16 residues. Unmatched junction bases numbered 17, after V lost 5 bases and J lost 6 bases. CDR3 in amino acids: CSVLSRDREIGLEQYV. In nucleotides, the CDR3 is TGCAGCGTTCTCTCTCGGGACAGGGAAATCGGGCTCGAGCAGTACGTC.

The gene calls are TRBV18 and TRBJ1-4, with 7 bases identical to TRBD1. Germline CDR1 and CDR2: KGHSH and LQKENI. Trimming took 4 bases from V and 8 from J; bases not matched to a gene: 10. This CDR3 is 15 amino acids long. In nucleotides, the CDR3 is TGTGCCAGCTCACGAAAGGACAGGAGTACGGAAAAACTGTTTTTT. Translated, it gives CASSRKDRSTEKLFF. Full variable domain (remainder filled in from reference TRBV18 and TRBJ1-4): NAGVMQNPRHLVRRRGQEARLRCSPMKGHSHVYWYRQLPEEGLKFMVYLQKENIIDESGMPKERFSAEFPKEGPSILRIQQVVRGDSAAYFCASSRKDRSTEKLFFGSGTQLSVL.

There are a few counts of this clone. V usage is TRBV5-6 and J usage is TRBJ1-2; no clear D. The V gene lost 4 bases and the J gene lost 8 bases, with 15 bases spanning the gap. The CDR3 consists of 13 residues. The V gene's germline CDR1 is SGHDT and CDR2 YYEEEE. The CDR3 DNA is TGTGCCAGCAGCCCCCGGGAGCCGGGCGGCTACACCTTC. Protein sequence: CASSPREPGGYTF.

V gene TRBV6-5 combines with J gene TRBJ1-1, with D maybe TRBD1 (5 bases). The V and J ends lost 6 bases and 1 base respectively, with 15 bases between them. This CDR3 has 15 residues. Germline V gene lookup returns CDR1 MNHEY and CDR2 SVGAGI. CDR3 bases: TGTGCCAGCAGATTCATCGGCGACAGGAACACTGAAGCTTTCTTT. It encodes CASRFIGDRNTEAFF.

V gene TRBV11-2 combines with J gene TRBJ2-1; tentative D call: TRBD2 (5 bases). V was clipped by 2 bases and J by 2 bases, with 16 bases between them. The germline CDR1 and CDR2 sequences are SGHAT and FQNNGV. The CDR3 runs 17 residues. CDR3 DNA: TGTGCCAGCAGCTTATGGGAGCGAGCGGATCCCTACAATGAGCAGTTCTTC. Its translation is CASSLWERADPYNEQFF.